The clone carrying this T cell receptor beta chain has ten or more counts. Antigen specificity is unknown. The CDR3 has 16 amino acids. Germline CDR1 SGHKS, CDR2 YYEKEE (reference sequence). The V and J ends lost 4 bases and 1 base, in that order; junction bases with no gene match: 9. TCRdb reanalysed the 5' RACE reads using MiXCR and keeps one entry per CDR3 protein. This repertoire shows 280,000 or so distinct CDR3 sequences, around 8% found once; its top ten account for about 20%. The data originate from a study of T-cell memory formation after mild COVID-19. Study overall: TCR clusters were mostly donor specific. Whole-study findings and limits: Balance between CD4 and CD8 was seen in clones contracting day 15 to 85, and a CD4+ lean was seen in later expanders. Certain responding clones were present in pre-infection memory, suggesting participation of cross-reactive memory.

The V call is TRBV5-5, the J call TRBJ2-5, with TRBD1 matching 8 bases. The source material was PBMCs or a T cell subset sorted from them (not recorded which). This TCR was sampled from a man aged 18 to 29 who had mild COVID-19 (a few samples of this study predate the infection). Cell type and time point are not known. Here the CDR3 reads CASSQRTGSPQETQYF. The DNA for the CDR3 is TGTGCCAGCAGCCAACGGACAGGGAGCCCCCAAGAGACCCAGTACTTC.